The next 10 T cell receptor beta chains were all read from a single sample in a study of blood T cell repertoires in COVID-19. Generated by immunoSEQ multiplex PCR, the TCRdb table keeps only in-frame clones and is missing some. The data hold 99,000 or so clones, with around 88% observed a single time. The material sequenced was peripheral blood. Source of these receptors: a middle-aged man with COVID-19, enrolled during active disease.

The rearrangement uses TRBV10-3 and TRBJ1-2, with 7 bases fitting TRBD1. J gave up 8 bases and V 3 bases, and 9 bases lay outside the gene matches. The germline CDR1 and CDR2 sequences are ENHRY and SYGVKD. The CDR3 contains 14 residues. DNA of the CDR3: TGTGCCATCAGTGAAGGGTTGGGGACAGCCGGCTACACCTTC. This gives the protein CAISEGLGTAGYTF.

This clone has more than one count but fewer than ten. The V call is TRBV13, the J call TRBJ2-2; 9 bases map to TRBD1. Per germline, CDR1 PRHDT and CDR2 FYEKMQ (reference sequence). After removal of 5 bases from V and 6 bases from J, the junction contained 7 bases not matched to a gene. The CDR3 has 15 amino acids. The CDR3 DNA sequence: TGTGCCAGCAGCCGGGGACAGGGATACCCCGGGGAGCTGTTTTTT. As protein: CASSRGQGYPGELFF.

This chain links TRBV5-1 with TRBJ2-4; 7 nucleotides match TRBD1. Per the germline V gene, CDR1 is SGHRS and CDR2 is YFSETQ. The CDR3 length is 14 residues. The V segment lost 3 bases and the J segment 6 bases; nucleotides outside the gene matches: 6. CDR3 residues: CASSSGTEVNIQYF. The CDR3 DNA reads TGCGCCAGCAGCTCCGGGACAGAAGTAAACATTCAGTACTTC.

This chain uses TRBV4-1 with TRBJ1-6; 7 nucleotides match TRBD1. CDR1 and CDR2 from the germline V gene are MGHRA and YSYEKL. This CDR3 has 16 amino acids. V lost 1 base and J lost 6; bases outside the gene matches: 6. CDR3 loop: CASSQGTGERNSPLHF. The CDR3, as DNA: TGCGCCAGCAGCCAAGGGACAGGCGAGCGTAATTCACCCCTCCACTTT.

The chain employs TRBV3-1 (or the pseudogene TRBV3-2) and TRBJ2-2, with 8 positions matching TRBD2. Per germline, CDR1 LGHDT and CDR2 YNNKEL (reference sequence). V shed 4 bases and J 4 bases; nucleotides not matched to a gene: 5. This CDR3 contains 15 residues. The chain's CDR3 is CASSPGGGSTGELFF. The CDR3 DNA reads as TGTGCCAGCAGCCCCGGGGGGGGGAGCACCGGGGAGCTGTTTTTT.

V usage is TRBV5-5 and J usage is TRBJ1-1; no reliable D call. V lost 6 bases, J lost 11 bases, and 17 bases lay in between. Germline assignment: CDR1 SGHKS and CDR2 YYEKEE (reference sequence). This CDR3 contains 12 residues. In DNA form, the CDR3 reads TGTGCCAGCACCATTGGCCCCACGGGGGCTTTCTTT. Residues: CASTIGPTGAFF.

The chain carries TRBV6-5 and TRBJ1-6; 9 bases agree with TRBD1. This CDR3 is built from 15 residues. Per the germline V gene, CDR1 is MNHEY and CDR2 is SVGAGI. V lost 4 bases and J lost 6; bases outside the gene matches: 4. CDR3 loop: CASSSTDRGNSPLHF. The CDR3 DNA follows: TGTGCCAGCAGTTCCACGGACAGGGGTAATTCACCCCTCCACTTT.

The J gene is TRBJ1-2, the V gene TRBV19, with 9 bases lining up with TRBD1. The V segment lost 7 bases and the J segment 7 bases; nucleotides outside the gene matches: 13. The CDR3 is 15 residues long. CDR1 LNHDA and CDR2 SQIVND come from the germline V gene (reference sequence). CDR3 loop: CASNTPGTGFGGYTF. CDR3 sequence (DNA): TGTGCCAGTAACACCCCCGGGACAGGGTTTGGTGGCTACACCTTC.

The genes are TRBV24-1 and TRBJ1-5; 8 positions match TRBD1. Per germline, CDR1 KGHDR and CDR2 SFDVKD. The V and J ends lost 2 bases and 0 bases, in that order; junction bases with no gene match: 5. The CDR3 consists of 17 residues. CDR3 nucleotides: TGTGCCACCAGTGATTCCGGGACAGGATATAGCAATCAGCCCCAGCATTTT. Translated: CATSDSGTGYSNQPQHF.

The genes are TRBV28 and TRBJ1-5, with 9 positions matching TRBD1. Per the germline V gene, CDR1 is MDHEN and CDR2 is SYDVKM. After removal of 2 bases from V and 0 bases from J, the junction contained 2 bases not matched to a gene. The CDR3 has 16 residues. The CDR3 is CASSLGDRDSNQPQHF. The CDR3 region has the DNA TGTGCCAGCAGTTTAGGGGACAGGGATAGCAATCAGCCCCAGCATTTT.